This T cell receptor beta chain was identified in a study of CD8+CD57+ T cells in acquired aplastic anemia. Study as a whole: Sorted CD4+ and CD8+ cells gave an average of around 3.1 ug of DNA. Study results and caveats: Approximately 27 CD8+ CDR3 sequences occurred in both the patients and the controls. Patients showed no significant difference from controls in CD8+ Simpson's diversity.

Turning to this clonotype: Its target is unknown.

Germline CDR1 is MNHNS and CDR2 is SASEGT. The CDR3 spans 15 residues. With 0 bases removed from V and 4 bases from J, the gap between germline ends came to 9 bases. Genomic DNA acted as the template from which TCR beta VDJ combination and CDR3 sequence profiling were carried out. TCRdb independently ran MiXCR on the reads; one entry per CDR3 protein. Of under 250,000 distinct CDR3 sequences listed, 30% to 40% are singletons. Sequenced input: sorted CD4+, CD8+, or CD8+CD57+ T cells (not recorded which) from PBMCs. This clonotype was sampled from a human donor in good health, serving as a control. The rearrangement uses TRBV6-1 and TRBJ2-2; D ambiguous. The CDR3 DNA reads as TGTGCCAGCAGTGAAGCGCTGGGGTTCACCGGGGAGCTGTTTTTT. Encoded protein: CASSEALGFTGELFF.